The rows below give T cell receptor beta chains drawn from one sample of a study of cytomegalovirus exposure and HLA in healthy donors. Libraries were prepared by immunoSEQ multiplex PCR; TCRdb keeps only in-frame clonotypes and omits some of them. The sample carries about 130,000 clones, around 90% recorded once. The sequencing input was PBMCs. The receptors stem from a woman aged 18 to 35 in good health and CMV-seronegative. Both conserved end residues are part of each CDR3.

>TRBJ1-1|TRBV6-5
CASSRQATSTEAFF
>TRBJ2-7|TRBV27
CASSLRGEAYEQYF
>TRBJ1-2|TRBV13
CASSSGQANYGYTF
>TRBJ2-7|TRBV19
CASSIVYIVLVSEQYF
>TRBJ1-2|TRBV6-1
CASSVRAMGYTF
>TRBJ2-3|TRBV28
CASSPFPARPSTDTQYF
>TRBJ2-4|TRBV28
CASSHTGGAFDIQYF
>TRBJ2-5|TRBV19
CASSIRRGEETQYF
>TRBJ2-7|TRBV11-2
CASRPGLAGYEQYF
>TRBJ2-2|TRBV18
CASSPRGGRSDTGELFF
>TRBJ1-4|TRBV7-2
CASSLRGGISEKLFF
>TRBJ2-2|TRBV28
CASSPRTSGSVGELFF
>TRBJ2-7|TRBV4-1
CASSQFTTSLWYEQYF
>TRBJ1-4|TRBV29-1
CSALLGGRGEKLFF
>TRBJ2-7|TRBV5-4
CASSPRLAGGVYEQYF
>TRBJ2-2|TRBV27
CASSLHSNTGELFF